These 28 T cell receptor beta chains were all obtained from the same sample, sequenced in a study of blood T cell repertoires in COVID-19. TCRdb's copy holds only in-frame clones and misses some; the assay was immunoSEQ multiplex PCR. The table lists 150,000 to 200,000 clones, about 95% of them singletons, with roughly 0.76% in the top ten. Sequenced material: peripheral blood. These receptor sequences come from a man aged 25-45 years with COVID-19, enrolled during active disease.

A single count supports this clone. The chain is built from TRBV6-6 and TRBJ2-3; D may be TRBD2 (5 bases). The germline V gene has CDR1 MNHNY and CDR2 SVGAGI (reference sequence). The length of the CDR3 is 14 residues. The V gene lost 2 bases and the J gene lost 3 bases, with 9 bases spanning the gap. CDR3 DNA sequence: TGTGCCAGCAGTTACCGGGGTTGGACAGATACGCAGTATTTT. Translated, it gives CASSYRGWTDTQYF.

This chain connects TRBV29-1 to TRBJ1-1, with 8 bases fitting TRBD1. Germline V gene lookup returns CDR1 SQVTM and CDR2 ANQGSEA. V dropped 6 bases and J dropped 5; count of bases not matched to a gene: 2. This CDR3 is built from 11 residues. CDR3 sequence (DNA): TGCAGCGTAACAGGGGGAACTGAAGCTTTCTTT. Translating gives CSVTGGTEAFF. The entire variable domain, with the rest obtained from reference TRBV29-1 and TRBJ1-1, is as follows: SAVISQKPSRDICQRGTSLTIQCQVDSQVTMMFWYRQQPGQSLTLIATANQGSEATYESGFVIDKFPISRPNLTFSTLTVSNMSPEDSSIYLCSVTGGTEAFFGQGTRLTVV.

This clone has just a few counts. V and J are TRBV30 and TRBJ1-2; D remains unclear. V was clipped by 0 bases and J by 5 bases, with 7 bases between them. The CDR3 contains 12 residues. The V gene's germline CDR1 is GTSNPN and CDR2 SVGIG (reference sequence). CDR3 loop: CAWSVQQYGYTF. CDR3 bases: TGTGCCTGGAGTGTACAGCAGTATGGCTACACCTTC.

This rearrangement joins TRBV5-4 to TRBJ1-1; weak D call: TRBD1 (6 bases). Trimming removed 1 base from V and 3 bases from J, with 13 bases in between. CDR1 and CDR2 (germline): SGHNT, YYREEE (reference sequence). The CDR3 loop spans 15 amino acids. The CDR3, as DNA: TGTGCCAGCAGCTTGTGGCAGGGGAGTGACACTGAAGCTTTCTTT. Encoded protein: CASSLWQGSDTEAFF.

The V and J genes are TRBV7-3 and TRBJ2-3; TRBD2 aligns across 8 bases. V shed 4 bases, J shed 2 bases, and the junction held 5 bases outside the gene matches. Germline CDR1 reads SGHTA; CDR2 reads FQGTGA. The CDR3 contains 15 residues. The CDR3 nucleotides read TGTGCCAGCAGCTCCCGGGGGGGATACACAGATACGCAGTATTTT. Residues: CASSSRGGYTDTQYF.

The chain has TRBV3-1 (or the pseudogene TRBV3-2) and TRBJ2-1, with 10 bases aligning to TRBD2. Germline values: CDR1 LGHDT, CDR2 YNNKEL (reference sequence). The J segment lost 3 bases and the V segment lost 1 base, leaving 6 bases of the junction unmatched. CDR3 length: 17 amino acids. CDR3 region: CASSQVSSGGIYNEQFF. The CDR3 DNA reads TGTGCCAGCAGCCAAGTCTCTAGCGGGGGAATCTACAATGAGCAGTTCTTC.

The CDR3 protein is CASSSSGRVGDTEAFF. The CDR3 nucleotides read TGCGCCAGCAGCTCATCCGGGAGGGTAGGTGACACTGAAGCTTTCTTT. The genes are TRBV5-1 and TRBJ1-1; D remains ambiguous. Per the germline V gene, CDR1 is SGHRS and CDR2 is YFSETQ. V was pared by 3 bases and J by 3 bases, with 18 bases between. The CDR3 is 16 amino acids. The full variable domain, rest sourced from reference TRBV5-1 and TRBJ1-1, is KAGVTQTPRYLIKTRGQQVTLSCSPISGHRSVSWYQQTPGQGLQFLFEYFSETQRNKGNFPGRFSGRQFSNSRSEMNVSTLELGDSALYLCASSSSGRVGDTEAFFGQGTRLTVV.

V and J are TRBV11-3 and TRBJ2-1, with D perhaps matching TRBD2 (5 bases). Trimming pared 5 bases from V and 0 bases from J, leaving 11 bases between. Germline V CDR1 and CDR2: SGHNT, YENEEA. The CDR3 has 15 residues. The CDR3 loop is CASSSRESSYNEQFF. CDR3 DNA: TGTGCCAGCAGCAGTAGGGAGAGCTCCTACAATGAGCAGTTCTTC.

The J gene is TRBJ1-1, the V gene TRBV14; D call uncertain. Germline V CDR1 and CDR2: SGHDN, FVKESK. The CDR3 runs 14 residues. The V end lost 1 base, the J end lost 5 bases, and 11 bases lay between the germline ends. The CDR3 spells CASSQGQARTEAFF. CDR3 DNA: TGTGCCAGCAGCCAAGGCCAGGCCCGGACTGAAGCTTTCTTT.

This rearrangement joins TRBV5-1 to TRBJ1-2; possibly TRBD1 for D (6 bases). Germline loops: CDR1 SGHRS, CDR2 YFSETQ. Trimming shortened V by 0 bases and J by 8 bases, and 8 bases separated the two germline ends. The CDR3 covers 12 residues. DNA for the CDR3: TGCGCCAGCAGCTTGGAGGGGGTCGGCTACACCTTC. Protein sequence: CASSLEGVGYTF.

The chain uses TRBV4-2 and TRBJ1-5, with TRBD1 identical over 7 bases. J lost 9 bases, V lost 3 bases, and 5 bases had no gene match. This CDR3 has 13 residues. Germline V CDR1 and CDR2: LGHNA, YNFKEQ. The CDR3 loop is CASSQGTARPQHF. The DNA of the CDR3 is TGTGCCAGCAGCCAGGGGACAGCCAGGCCCCAGCATTTT.

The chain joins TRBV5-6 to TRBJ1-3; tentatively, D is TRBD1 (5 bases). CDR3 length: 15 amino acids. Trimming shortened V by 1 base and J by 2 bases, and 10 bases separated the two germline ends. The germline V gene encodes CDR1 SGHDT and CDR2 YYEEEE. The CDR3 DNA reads TGTGCCAGCAGCTTGCTCCAGGGCGCTGGAAACACCATATATTTT. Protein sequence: CASSLLQGAGNTIYF.

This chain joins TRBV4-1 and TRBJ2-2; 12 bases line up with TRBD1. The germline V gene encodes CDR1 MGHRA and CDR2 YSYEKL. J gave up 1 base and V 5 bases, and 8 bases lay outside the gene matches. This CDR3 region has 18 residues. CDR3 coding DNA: TGCGCCAGCAGCTTTACCGGGACAGGGGGCCGGAACACCGGGGAGCTGTTTTTT. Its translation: CASSFTGTGGRNTGELFF.

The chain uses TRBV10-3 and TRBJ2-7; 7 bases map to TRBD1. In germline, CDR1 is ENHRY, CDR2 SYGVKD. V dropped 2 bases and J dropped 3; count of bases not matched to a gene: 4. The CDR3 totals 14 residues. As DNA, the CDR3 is TGTGCCATCAGTGAGGGACAGGTCGGCTACGAGCAGTACTTC. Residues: CAISEGQVGYEQYF.

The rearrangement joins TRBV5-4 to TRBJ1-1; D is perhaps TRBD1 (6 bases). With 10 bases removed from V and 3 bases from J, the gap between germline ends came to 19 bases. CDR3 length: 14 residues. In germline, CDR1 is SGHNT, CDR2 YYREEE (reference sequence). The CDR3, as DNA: TGTGCCTCCACCCAAACCTCAGGGGACACTGAAGCTTTCTTT. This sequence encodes CASTQTSGDTEAFF.

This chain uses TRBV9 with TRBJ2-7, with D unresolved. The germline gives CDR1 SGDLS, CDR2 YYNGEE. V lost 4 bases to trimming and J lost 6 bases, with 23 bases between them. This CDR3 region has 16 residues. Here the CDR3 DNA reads TGTGCCAGCAGCTCTCGCGACACCCCACCAACGGTCGAGCAGTACTTC. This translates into CASSSRDTPPTVEQYF.

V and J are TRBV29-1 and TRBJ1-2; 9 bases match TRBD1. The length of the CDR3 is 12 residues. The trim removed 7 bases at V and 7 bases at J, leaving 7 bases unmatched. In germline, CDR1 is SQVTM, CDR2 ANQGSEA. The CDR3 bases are TGCAGCGCCCGGGACAGGGAGGGTGGCTACACCTTC. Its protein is CSARDREGGYTF.

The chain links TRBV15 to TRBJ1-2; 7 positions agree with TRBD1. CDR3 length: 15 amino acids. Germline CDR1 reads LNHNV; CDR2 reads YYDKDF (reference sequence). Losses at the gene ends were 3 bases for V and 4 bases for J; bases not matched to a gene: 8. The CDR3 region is CATSSPIDRVYGYTF. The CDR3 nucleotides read TGTGCCACCAGCAGCCCGATAGACAGGGTCTATGGCTACACCTTC.

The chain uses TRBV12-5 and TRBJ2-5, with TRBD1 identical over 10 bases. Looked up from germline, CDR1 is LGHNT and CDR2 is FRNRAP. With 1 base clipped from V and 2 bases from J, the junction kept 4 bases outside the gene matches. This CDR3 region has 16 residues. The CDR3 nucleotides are TGTGCTAGTGGTTTGGGGACAGGGGGAGGGCAAGAGACCCAGTACTTC. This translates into CASGLGTGGGQETQYF. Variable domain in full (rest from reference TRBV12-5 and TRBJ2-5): DARVTQTPRHKVTEMGQEVTMRCQPILGHNTVFWYRQTMMQGLELLAYFRNRAPLDDSGMPKDRFSAEMPDATLATLKIQPSEPRDSAVYFCASGLGTGGGQETQYFGPGTRLLVL.

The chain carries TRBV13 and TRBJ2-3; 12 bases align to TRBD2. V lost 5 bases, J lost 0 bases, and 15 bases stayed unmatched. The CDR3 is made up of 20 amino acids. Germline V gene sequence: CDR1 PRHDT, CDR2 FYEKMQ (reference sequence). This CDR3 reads CASSIRLAGALTYSTDTQYF. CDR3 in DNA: TGTGCCAGCAGCATCCGACTAGCGGGGGCCCTAACGTACAGCACAGATACGCAGTATTTT.

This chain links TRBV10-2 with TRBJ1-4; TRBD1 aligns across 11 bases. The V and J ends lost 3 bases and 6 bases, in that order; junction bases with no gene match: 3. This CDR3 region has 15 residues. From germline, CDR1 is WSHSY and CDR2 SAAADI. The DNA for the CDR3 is TGCGCCAGCAGTGACCGGACAGGGGGCGATGAAAAACTGTTTTTT. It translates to CASSDRTGGDEKLFF.

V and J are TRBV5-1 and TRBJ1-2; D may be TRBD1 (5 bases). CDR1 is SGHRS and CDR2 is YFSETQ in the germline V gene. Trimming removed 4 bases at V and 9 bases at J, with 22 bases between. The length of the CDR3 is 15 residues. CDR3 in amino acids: CASSRTDSESRSYTF. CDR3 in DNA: TGCGCCAGCAGCCGTACCGACAGCGAATCAAGAAGCTACACCTTC. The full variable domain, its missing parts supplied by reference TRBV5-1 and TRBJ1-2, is KAGVTQTPRYLIKTRGQQVTLSCSPISGHRSVSWYQQTPGQGLQFLFEYFSETQRNKGNFPGRFSGRQFSNSRSEMNVSTLELGDSALYLCASSRTDSESRSYTFGSGTRLTVV.

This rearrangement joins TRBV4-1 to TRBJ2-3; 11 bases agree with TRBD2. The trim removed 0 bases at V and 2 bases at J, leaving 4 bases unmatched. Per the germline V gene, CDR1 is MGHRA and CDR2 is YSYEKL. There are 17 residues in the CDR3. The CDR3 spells CASSQESSGGPTDTQYF. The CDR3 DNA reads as TGCGCCAGCAGCCAAGAGTCTAGCGGGGGGCCCACAGATACGCAGTATTTT.

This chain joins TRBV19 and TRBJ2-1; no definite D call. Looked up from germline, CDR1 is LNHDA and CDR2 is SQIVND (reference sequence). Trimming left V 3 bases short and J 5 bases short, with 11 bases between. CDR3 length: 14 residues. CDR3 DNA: TGTGCCAGTAGTATCCTGTTCCAGAACAATGAGCAGTTCTTC. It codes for CASSILFQNNEQFF.

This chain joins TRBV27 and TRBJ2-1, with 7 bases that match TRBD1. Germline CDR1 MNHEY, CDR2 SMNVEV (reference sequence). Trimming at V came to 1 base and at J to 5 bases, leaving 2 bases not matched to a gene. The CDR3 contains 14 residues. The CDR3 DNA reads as TGTGCCAGCAGTTTATTCGGGACAGACAATGAGCAGTTCTTC. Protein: CASSLFGTDNEQFF.

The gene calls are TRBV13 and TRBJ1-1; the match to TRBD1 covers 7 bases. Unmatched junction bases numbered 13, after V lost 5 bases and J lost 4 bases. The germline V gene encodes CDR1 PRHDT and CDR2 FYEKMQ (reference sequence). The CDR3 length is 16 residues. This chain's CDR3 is CASSPPSGTEATEAFF. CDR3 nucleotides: TGTGCCAGCAGCCCTCCTTCCGGGACAGAGGCCACTGAAGCTTTCTTT.

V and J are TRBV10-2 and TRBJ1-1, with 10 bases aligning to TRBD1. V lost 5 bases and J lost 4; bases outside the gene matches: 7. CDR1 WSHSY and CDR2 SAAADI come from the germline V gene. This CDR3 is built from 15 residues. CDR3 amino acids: CASSLRTGGTTEAFF. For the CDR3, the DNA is TGCGCCAGCAGTCTCAGGACAGGGGGGACCACTGAAGCTTTCTTT.

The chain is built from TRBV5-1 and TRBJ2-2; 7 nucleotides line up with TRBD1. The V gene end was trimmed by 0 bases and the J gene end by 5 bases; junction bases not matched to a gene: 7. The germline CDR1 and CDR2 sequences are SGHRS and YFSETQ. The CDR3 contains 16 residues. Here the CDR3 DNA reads TGCGCCAGCAGCTTGGCGGACAGGACCGAAACCGGGGAGCTGTTTTTT. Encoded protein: CASSLADRTETGELFF.